This entry describes one TCR beta chain. The antigen is not known. A read error may produce the germline difference seen at one junction end. The data originate from a study of tumor and adjacent non-tumor tissue in lung cancer. As for the study in general: Each sample yielded 4 million to 4.5 million productive TCRbeta reads on average. Study observations and caveats: Shorter survival was associated with higher TCR diversity in tumors.

Germline values: CDR1 SGHAT, CDR2 FQNNGV. This CDR3 is built from 18 residues. TCRbeta libraries were built with three rounds of nested PCR, modified from ARM-PCR. Each CDR3 protein gets one entry after TCRdb re-called the multiplex PCR reads with MiXCR. Here the sample spans 90,000 to 100,000 distinct CDR3 sequences, 80% being singletons. No cell sorting was done before RNA was extracted from the tissue. Distant lung tissue was collected more than 3 cm away from the tumor edge. Between August and November 2014, newly diagnosed, chemotherapy-naive lung cancer patients underwent thoracic surgery in China.

This rearrangement joins TRBV11-2 to TRBJ2-1; 7 positions match TRBD2. This receptor was taken from a man in his fifties or sixties with small cell lung cancer. Sequenced sample: distant non-tumor lung tissue. The CDR3 nucleotides read TGTGCCAGCAACTTAGGAGTAGCGGGTAGCTACTACTACAATGATCAGTTCTTC. Translation: CASNLGVAGSYYYNDQFF.